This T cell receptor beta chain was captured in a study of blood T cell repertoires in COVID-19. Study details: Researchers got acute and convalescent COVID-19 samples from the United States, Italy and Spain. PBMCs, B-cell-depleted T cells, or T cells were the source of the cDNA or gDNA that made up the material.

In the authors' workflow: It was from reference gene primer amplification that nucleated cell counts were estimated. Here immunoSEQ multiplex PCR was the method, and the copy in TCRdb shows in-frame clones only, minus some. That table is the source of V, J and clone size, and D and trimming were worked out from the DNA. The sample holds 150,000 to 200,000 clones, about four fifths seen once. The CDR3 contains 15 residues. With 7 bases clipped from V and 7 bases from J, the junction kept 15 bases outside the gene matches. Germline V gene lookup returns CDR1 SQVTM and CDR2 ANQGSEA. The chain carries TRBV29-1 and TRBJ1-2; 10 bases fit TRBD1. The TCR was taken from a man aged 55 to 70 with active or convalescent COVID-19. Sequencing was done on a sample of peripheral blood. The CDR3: CSAWSRDRGVGGYTF. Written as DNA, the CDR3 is TGCAGCGCCTGGTCCCGGGACAGGGGTGTAGGTGGCTACACCTTC.